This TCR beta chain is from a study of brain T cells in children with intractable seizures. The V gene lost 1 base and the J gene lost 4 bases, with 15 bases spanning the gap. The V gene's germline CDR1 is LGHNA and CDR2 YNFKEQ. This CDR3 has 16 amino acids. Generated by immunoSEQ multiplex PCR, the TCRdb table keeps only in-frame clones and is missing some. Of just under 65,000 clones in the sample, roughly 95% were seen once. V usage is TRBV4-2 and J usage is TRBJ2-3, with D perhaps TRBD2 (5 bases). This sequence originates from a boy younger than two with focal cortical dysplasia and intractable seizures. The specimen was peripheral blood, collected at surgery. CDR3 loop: CASSQVGLAHPDTQYF. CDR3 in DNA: TGTGCCAGCAGCCAAGTTGGACTCGCCCACCCAGATACGCAGTATTTT.